A single sample is the source of the 4 T cell receptor beta chains below, sequenced in a study of neurological immune-mediated disorders. Using its own MiXCR run on the 5' RACE reads, TCRdb lists one record per CDR3 protein. Among more than 75,000 distinct CDR3 sequences listed, about 5% were seen once. The source material was PBMCs. These receptors all stem from a woman aged 25 to 39 with multiple sclerosis.

This clonotype has a handful of counts. The V call is TRBV29-1, the J call TRBJ1-2; a possible D gene is TRBD1 (5 bases). The CDR3 is made up of 12 amino acids. V was cut by 3 bases and J by 2 bases, with 7 bases left in between. CDR1 is SQVTM, CDR2 ANQGSEA, per germline. The CDR3 is CSVEDTNYGYTF. For the CDR3, the DNA is TGCAGCGTTGAGGACACAAACTATGGCTACACCTTC.

This clonotype showed up many times. The chain is built from TRBV20-1 and TRBJ2-3, with 9 positions matching TRBD2. The germline V gene encodes CDR1 DFQATT and CDR2 SNEGSKA (reference sequence). After removal of 2 bases from V and 2 bases from J, the junction contained 2 bases not matched to a gene. The CDR3 is made up of 14 amino acids. As DNA, the CDR3 is TGCAGTGCTAGACTAGCGGGAACCACAGATACGCAGTATTTT. Encoded protein: CSARLAGTTDTQYF.

In its sample, this clonotype was seen many times. The rearrangement uses TRBV7-9 and TRBJ2-2; TRBD2 matches at 8 bases. Trimming removed 5 bases from V and 4 bases from J; junction bases left unmatched: 9. CDR1 and CDR2 (germline): SEHNR, FQNEAQ (reference sequence). The CDR3 is made up of 16 amino acids. The CDR3 DNA is TGTGCCAGCAGCCCGATGACTAGCGTGGGCACCGGGGAGCTGTTTTTT. This gives the protein CASSPMTSVGTGELFF. Full variable domain (remainder filled in from reference TRBV7-9 and TRBJ2-2): DTGVSQNPRHKITKRGQNVTFRCDPISEHNRLYWYRQTLGQGPEFLTYFQNEAQLEKSRLLSDRFSAERPKGSFSTLEIQRTEQGDSAMYLCASSPMTSVGTGELFFGEGSRLTVL.

This clonotype has just a few counts. V usage is TRBV20-1 and J usage is TRBJ2-2; 10 bases agree with TRBD2. The CDR3 is 15 residues long. The V gene's germline CDR1 is DFQATT and CDR2 SNEGSKA (reference sequence). Losses at the gene ends were 3 bases for V and 4 bases for J; bases not matched to a gene: 5. The CDR3 bases are TGCAGTGCTAGTCCTAGCGGGAGTCTCACCGGGGAGCTGTTTTTT. This sequence encodes CSASPSGSLTGELFF.